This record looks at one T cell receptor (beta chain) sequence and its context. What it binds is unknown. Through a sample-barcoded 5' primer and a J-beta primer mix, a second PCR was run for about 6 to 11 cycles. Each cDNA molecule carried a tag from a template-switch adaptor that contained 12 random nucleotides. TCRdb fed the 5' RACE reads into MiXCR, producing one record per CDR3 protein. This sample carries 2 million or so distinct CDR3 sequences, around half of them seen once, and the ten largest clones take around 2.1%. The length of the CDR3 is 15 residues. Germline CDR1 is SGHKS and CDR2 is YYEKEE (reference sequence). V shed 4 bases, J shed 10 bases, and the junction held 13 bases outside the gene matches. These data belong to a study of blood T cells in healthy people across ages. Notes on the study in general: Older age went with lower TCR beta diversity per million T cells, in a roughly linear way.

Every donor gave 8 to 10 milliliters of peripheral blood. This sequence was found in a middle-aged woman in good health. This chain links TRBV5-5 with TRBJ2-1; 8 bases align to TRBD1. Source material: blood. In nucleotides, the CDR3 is TGTGCCAGCAGCATCGCCGGGACAGGACTCTACGAGCAGTTCTTC. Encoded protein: CASSIAGTGLYEQFF.